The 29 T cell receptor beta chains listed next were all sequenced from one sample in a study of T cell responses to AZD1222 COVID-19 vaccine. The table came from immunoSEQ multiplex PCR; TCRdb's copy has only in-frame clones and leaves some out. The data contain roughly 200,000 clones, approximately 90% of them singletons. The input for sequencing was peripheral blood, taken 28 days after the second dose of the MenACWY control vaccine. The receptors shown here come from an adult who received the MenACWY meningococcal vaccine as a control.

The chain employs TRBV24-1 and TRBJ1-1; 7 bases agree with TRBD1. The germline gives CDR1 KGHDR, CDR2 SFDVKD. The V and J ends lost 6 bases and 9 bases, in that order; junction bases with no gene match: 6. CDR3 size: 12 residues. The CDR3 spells CATSLKGQKAFF. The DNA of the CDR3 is TGTGCCACCAGTCTAAAGGGACAGAAAGCTTTCTTT.

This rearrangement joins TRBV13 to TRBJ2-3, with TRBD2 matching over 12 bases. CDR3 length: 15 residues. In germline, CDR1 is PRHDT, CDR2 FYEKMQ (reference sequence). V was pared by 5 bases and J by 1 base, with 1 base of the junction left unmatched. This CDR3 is CASSPSGRGTDTQYF. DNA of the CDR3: TGTGCCAGCAGCCCTAGCGGGAGGGGCACAGATACGCAGTATTTT.

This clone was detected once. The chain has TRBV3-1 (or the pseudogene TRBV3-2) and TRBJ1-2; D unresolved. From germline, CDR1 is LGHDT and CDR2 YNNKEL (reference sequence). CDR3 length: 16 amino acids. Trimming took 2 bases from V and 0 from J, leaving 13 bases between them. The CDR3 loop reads CASSQSSPPSNYGYTF. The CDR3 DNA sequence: TGTGCCAGCAGCCAAAGTTCCCCTCCTTCTAACTATGGCTACACCTTC.

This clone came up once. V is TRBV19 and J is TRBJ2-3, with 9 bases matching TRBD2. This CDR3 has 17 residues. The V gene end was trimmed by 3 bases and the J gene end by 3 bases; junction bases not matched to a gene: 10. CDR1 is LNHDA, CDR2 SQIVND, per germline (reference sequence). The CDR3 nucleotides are TGTGCCAGTAGTATGGCCCTTAGCGGGAGAGTAACAGATACGCAGTATTTT. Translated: CASSMALSGRVTDTQYF.

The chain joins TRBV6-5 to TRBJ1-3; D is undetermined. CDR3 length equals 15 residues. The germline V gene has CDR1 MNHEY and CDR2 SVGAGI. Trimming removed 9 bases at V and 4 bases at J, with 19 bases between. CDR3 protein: CASQVTPQLGNTIYF. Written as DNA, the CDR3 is TGTGCCAGTCAAGTTACCCCCCAGTTAGGAAACACCATATATTTT.

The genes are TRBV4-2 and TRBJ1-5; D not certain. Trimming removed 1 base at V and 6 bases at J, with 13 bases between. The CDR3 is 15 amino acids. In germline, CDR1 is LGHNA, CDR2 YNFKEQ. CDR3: CASSQGNRISQPQHF. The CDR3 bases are TGTGCCAGCAGCCAAGGTAACAGAATAAGTCAGCCCCAGCATTTT.

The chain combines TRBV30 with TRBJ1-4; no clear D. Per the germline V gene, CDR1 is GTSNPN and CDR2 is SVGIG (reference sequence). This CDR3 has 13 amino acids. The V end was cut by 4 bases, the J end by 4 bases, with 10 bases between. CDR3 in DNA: TGTGCCTGGAAAGGCCAGCTTAATGAAAAACTGTTTTTT. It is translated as CAWKGQLNEKLFF.

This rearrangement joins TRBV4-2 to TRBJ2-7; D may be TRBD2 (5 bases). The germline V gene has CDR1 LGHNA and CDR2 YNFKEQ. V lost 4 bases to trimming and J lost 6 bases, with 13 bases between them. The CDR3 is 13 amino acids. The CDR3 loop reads CASSPGESFEQYF. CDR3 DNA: TGTGCCAGCAGCCCCGGGGAGAGTTTCGAGCAGTACTTC.

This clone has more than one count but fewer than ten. CDR3 loop: CASSKGQVGNEQYF. The CDR3 DNA is TGTGCCAGTAGTAAGGGACAGGTAGGAAACGAGCAGTACTTC. The genes are TRBV19 and TRBJ2-7; 8 nucleotides agree with TRBD1. The CDR3 length is 14 residues. Per germline, CDR1 LNHDA and CDR2 SQIVND (reference sequence). Trimming cost V 4 bases and J 5 bases; bases outside gene matches: 7.

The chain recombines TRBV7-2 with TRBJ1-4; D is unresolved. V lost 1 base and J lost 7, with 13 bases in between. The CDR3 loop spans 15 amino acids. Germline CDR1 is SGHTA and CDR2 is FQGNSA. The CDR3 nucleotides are TGTGCCAGCAGCTTAGATCCGGGAATTTCTGAAAAACTGTTTTTT. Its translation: CASSLDPGISEKLFF.

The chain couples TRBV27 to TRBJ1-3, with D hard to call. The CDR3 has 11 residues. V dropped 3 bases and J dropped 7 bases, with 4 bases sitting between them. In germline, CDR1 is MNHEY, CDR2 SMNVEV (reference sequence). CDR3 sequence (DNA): TGTGCCAGCAGTTTTGGGAACACCATATATTTT. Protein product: CASSFGNTIYF.

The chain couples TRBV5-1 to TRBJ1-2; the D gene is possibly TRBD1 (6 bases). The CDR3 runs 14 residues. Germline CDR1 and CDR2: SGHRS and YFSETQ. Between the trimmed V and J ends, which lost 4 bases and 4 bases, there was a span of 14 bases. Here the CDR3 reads CASSPLAGAYGYTF. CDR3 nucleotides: TGCGCCAGCAGCCCGTTAGCAGGGGCCTATGGCTACACCTTC.

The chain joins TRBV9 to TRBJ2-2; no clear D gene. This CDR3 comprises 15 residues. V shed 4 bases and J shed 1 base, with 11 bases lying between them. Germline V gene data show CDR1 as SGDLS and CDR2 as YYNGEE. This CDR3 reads CASSPQPGNTGELFF. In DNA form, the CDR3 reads TGTGCCAGCAGCCCCCAACCAGGGAACACCGGGGAGCTGTTTTTT.

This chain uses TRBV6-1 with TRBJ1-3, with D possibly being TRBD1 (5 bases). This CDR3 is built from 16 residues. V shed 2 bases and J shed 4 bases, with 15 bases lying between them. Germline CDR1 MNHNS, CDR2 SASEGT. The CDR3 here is CASSELRGRKGNTIYF. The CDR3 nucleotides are TGTGCCAGCAGTGAACTCCGGGGCCGTAAGGGAAACACCATATATTTT.

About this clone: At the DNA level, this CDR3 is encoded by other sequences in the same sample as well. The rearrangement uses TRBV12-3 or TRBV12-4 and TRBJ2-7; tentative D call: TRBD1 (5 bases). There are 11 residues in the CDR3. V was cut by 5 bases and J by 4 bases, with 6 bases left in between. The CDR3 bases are TGTGCCAGCAGTAGGGGTTACGAGCAGTACTTC. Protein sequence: CASSRGYEQYF.

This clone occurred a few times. In DNA, the CDR3 is TGTGCCAGCAGTTACTCGGGATCCTATGGCTACACCTTC. It translates to CASSYSGSYGYTF. J is TRBJ1-2 and V is TRBV6-6; D not resolved. Germline V lookup: CDR1 MNHNY, CDR2 SVGAGI (reference sequence). CDR3 length: 13 amino acids. Trimming removed 0 bases at V and 4 bases at J, with 6 bases between.

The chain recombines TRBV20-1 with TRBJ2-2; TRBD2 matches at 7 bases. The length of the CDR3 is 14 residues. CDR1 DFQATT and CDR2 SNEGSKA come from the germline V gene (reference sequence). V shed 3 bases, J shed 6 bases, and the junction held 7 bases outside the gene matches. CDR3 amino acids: CSASSGRDAGELFF. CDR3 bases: TGCAGTGCTAGTAGCGGGCGGGACGCCGGGGAGCTGTTTTTT.

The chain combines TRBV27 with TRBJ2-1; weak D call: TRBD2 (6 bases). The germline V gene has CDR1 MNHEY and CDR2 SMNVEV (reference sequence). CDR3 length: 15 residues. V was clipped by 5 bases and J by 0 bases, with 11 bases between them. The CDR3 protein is CASSRLAISYNEQFF. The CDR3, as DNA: TGTGCCAGCAGTCGGCTAGCGATCTCCTACAATGAGCAGTTCTTC.

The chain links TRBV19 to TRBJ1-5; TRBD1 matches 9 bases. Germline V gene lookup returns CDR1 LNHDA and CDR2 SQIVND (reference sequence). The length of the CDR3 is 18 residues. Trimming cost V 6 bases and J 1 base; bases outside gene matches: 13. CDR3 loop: CASSPWGQGGQSNQPQHF. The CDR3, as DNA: TGTGCCAGTAGCCCCTGGGGACAGGGTGGCCAGAGCAATCAGCCCCAGCATTTT.

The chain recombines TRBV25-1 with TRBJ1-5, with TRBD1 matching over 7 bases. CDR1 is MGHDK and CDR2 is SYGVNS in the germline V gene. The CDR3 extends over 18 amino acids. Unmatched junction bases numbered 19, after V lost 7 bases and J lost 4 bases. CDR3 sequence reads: CASTARGQGVVRNQPQHF. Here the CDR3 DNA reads TGTGCCAGCACCGCAAGGGGGCAGGGGGTGGTTCGGAATCAGCCCCAGCATTTT.

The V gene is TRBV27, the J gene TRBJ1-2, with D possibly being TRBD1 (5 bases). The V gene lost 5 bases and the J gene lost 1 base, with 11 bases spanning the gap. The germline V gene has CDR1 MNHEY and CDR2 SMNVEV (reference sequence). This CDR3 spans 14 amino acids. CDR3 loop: CASSPRALNYGYTF. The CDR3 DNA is TGTGCCAGCAGTCCCAGGGCACTTAACTATGGCTACACCTTC.

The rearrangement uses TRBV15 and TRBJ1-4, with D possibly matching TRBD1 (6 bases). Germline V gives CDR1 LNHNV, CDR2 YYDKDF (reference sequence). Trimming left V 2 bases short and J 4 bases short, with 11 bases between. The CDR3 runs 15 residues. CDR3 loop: CATSRQRGNNEKLFF. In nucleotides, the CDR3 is TGTGCCACCAGCAGACAGAGGGGGAATAATGAAAAACTGTTTTTT.

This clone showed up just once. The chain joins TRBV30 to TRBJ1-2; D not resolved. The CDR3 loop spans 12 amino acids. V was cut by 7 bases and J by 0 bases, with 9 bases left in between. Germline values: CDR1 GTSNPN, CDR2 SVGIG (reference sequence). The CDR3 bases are TGTGCCTCTCAAGGTGCTAACTATGGCTACACCTTC. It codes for CASQGANYGYTF. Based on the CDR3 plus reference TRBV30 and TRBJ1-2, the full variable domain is SQTIHQWPATLVQPVGSPLSLECTVEGTSNPNLYWYRQAAGRGLQLLFYSVGIGQISSEVPQNLSASRPQDRQFILSSKKLLLSDSGFYLCASQGANYGYTFGSGTRLTVV.

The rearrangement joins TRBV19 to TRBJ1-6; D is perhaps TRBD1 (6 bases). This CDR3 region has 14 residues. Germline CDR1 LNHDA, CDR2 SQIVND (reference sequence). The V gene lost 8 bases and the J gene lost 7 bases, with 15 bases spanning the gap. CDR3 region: CASGEQGRNSPLHF. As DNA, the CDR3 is TGTGCCAGTGGGGAACAGGGCCGAAATTCACCCCTCCACTTT.

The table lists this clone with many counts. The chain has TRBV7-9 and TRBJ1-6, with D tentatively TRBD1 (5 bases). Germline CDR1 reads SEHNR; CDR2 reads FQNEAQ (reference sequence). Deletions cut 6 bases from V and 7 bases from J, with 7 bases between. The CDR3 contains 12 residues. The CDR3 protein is CASREGNSPLHF. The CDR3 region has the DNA TGTGCCAGCAGGGAGGGGAATTCACCCCTCCACTTT. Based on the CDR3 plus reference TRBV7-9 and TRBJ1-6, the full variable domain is DTGVSQNPRHKITKRGQNVTFRCDPISEHNRLYWYRQTLGQGPEFLTYFQNEAQLEKSRLLSDRFSAERPKGSFSTLEIQRTEQGDSAMYLCASREGNSPLHFGNGTRLTVT.

The CDR3 sequence is CASSQDFGYTF. The CDR3 DNA reads as TGTGCCAGCAGCCAAGATTTTGGCTACACCTTC. The rearrangement joins TRBV3-1 (or the pseudogene TRBV3-2) to TRBJ1-2; no clear D. Per germline, CDR1 LGHDT and CDR2 YNNKEL (reference sequence). V was clipped by 0 bases and J by 7 bases, with 3 bases between them. The length of the CDR3 is 11 residues.

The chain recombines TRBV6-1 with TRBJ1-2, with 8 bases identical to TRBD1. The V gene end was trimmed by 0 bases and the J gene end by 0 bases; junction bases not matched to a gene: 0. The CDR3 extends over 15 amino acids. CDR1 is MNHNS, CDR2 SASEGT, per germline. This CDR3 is CASSEAGQANYGYTF. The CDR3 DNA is TGTGCCAGCAGTGAAGCGGGACAGGCTAACTATGGCTACACCTTC.

CDR3 amino acids: CASSRSPGSGEKLFF. CDR3 nucleotides: TGTGCCAGTAGTAGGTCTCCGGGGAGCGGGGAAAAACTGTTTTTT. V is TRBV19 and J is TRBJ1-4; D gene ambiguous. Germline V CDR1 and CDR2: LNHDA, SQIVND (reference sequence). CDR3 length: 15 residues. Deletions cut 4 bases from V and 8 bases from J, with 17 bases between. The whole variable domain, filled in from reference TRBV19 and TRBJ1-4, reads DGGITQSPKYLFRKEGQNVTLSCEQNLNHDAMYWYRQDPGQGLRLIYYSQIVNDFQKGDIAEGYSVSREKKESFPLTVTSAQKNPTAFYLCASSRSPGSGEKLFFGSGTQLSVL.

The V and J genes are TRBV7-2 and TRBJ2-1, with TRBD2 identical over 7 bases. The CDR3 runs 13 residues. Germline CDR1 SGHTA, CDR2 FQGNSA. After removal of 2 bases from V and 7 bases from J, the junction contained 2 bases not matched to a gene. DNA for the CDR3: TGTGCCAGCAGCTTAATGCGGGGGAATGAGCAGTTCTTC. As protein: CASSLMRGNEQFF.